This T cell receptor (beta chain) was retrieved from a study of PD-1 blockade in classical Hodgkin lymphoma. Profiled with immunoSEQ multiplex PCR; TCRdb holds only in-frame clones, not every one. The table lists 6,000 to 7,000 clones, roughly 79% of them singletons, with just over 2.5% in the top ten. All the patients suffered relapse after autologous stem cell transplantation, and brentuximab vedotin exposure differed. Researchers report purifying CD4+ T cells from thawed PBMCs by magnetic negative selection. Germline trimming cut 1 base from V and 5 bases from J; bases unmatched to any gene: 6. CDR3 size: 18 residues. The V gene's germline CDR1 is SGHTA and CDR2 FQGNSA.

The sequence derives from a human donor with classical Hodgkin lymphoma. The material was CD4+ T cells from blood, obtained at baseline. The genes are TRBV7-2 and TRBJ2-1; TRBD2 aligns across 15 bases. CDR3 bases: TGTGCCAGCAGCTTAGAGGGGACTAGCGGGAGGTATAACAATGAGCAGTTCTTC. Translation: CASSLEGTSGRYNNEQFF.